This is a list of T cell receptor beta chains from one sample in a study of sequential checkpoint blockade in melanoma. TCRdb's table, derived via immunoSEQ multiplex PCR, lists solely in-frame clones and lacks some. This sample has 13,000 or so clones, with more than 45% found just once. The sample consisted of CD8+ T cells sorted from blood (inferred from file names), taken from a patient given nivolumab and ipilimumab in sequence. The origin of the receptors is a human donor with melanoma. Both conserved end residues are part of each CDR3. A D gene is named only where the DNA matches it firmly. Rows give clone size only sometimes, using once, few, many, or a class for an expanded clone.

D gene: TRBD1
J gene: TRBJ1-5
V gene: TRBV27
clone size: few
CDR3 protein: CASSTGTAIRDQHF
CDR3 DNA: TGTGCCAGCAGTACCGGGACAGCGATCAGGGACCAGCATTTT

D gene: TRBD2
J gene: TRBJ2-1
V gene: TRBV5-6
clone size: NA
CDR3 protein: CASSLGTSWGNEQFF
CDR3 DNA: TGTGCCAGCAGCTTGGGGACTAGCTGGGGGAATGAGCAGTTCTTC

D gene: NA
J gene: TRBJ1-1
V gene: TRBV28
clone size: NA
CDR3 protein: CASSLRDESLMNTEAFF
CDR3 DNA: TGTGCCAGCAGTTTGCGGGACGAGTCGCTGATGAACACTGAAGCTTTCTTT

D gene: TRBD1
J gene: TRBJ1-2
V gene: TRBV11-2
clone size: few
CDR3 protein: CASSLGTGVTFNYGYTF
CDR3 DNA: TGTGCCAGCAGTTTGGGGACAGGGGTGACATTTAACTATGGCTACACCTTC

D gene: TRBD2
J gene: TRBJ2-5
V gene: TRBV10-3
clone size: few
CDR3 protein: CAISEEGSGQQETQYF
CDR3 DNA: TGTGCCATCAGTGAGGAAGGTAGCGGGCAGCAAGAGACCCAGTACTTC

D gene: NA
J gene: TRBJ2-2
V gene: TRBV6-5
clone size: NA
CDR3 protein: CASSYSRAVSGELFF
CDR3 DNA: TGTGCCAGCAGTTACAGCAGGGCCGTTAGCGGGGAGCTGTTTTTT

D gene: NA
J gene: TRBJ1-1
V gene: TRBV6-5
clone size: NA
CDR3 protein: CASSYAAEAFF
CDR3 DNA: TGTGCCAGCAGTTACGCGGCCGAAGCTTTCTTT

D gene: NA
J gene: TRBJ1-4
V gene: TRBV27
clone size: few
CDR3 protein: CASRPRVEVREKLFF
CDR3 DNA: TGTGCCAGCAGACCGCGGGTCGAGGTCCGGGAAAAACTGTTTTTT

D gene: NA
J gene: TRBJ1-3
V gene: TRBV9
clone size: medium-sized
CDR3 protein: CASSSSDSHYSGNTIYF
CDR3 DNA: TGTGCCAGCAGCTCCTCGGACAGCCATTATTCTGGAAACACCATATATTTT

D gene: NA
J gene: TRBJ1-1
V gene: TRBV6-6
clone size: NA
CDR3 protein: CASSYGTFHTEAFF
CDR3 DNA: TGTGCCAGCAGTTACGGGACTTTTCACACTGAAGCTTTCTTT

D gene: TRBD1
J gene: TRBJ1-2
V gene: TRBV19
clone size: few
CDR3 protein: CASTPGTGGGYGYTF
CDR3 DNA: TGTGCCAGTACCCCAGGGACAGGGGGCGGCTATGGCTACACCTTC

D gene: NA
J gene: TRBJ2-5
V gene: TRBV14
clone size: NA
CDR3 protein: CASSQWRNLGATQYF
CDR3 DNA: TGTGCCAGCAGCCAATGGAGGAATTTGGGTGCGACCCAGTACTTC

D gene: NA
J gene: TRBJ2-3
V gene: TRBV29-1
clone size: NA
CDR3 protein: CSVAAGSLPTDTQYF
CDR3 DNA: TGCAGCGTTGCCGCAGGCTCGCTACCCACAGATACGCAGTATTTT

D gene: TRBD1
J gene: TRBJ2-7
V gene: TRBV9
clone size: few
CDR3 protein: CASSVGQGGYEQYF
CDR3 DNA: TGTGCCAGCAGCGTAGGACAGGGGGGGTACGAGCAGTACTTC

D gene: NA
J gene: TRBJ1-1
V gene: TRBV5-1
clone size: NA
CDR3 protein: CASSFNGRNTEAFF
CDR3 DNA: TGTGCCAGCAGCTTTAATGGGAGGAACACTGAAGCTTTCTTT

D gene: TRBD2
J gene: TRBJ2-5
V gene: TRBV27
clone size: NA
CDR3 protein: CASSLAGGAGETQYF
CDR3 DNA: TGTGCCAGCAGCCTCGCGGGGGGCGCTGGGGAGACCCAGTACTTC

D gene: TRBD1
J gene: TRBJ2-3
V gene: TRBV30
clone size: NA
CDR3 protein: CAWSGGQGFADTQYF
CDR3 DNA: TGTGCCTGGAGTGGTGGACAGGGGTTCGCAGATACGCAGTATTTT

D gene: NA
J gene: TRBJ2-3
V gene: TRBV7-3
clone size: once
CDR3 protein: CASSLTYGDTQYF
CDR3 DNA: TGTGCCAGCAGCTTAACGTACGGGGATACGCAGTATTTT

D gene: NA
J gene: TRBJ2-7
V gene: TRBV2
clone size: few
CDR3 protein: CASSDPGPHYEQYF
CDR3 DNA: TGTGCCAGCAGTGACCCGGGTCCGCATTACGAGCAGTACTTC

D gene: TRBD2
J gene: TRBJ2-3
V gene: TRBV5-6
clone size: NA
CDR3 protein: CASSLVAGATDTQYF
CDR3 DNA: TGTGCCAGCAGCTTAGTAGCGGGAGCCACAGATACGCAGTATTTT

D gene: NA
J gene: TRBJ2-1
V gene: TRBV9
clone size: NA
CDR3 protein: CASSAYTLYNEQFF
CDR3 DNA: TGTGCCAGCAGCGCTTACACGTTGTACAATGAGCAGTTCTTC

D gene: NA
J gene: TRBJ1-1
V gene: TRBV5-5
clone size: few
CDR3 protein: CASSLSGAYTEAFF
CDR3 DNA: TGTGCCAGCAGCCTTTCAGGGGCGTACACTGAAGCTTTCTTT

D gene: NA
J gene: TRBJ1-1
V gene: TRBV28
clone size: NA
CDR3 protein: CASSFPAAEAFF
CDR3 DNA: TGTGCCAGCAGTTTTCCCGCAGCTGAAGCTTTCTTT

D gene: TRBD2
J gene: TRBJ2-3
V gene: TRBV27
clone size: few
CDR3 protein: CASSPLGLAGGATDTQYF
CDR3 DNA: TGTGCCAGCAGTCCCCTCGGACTAGCGGGGGGGGCAACAGATACGCAGTATTTT

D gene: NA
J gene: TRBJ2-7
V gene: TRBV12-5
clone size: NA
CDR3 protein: CASGPTFSSYEQYF
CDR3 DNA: TGTGCTAGTGGGCCGACATTCTCCTCCTACGAGCAGTACTTC

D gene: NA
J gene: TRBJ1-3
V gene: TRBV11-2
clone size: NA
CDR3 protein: CASSLIFVSGHSGNTIYF
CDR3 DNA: TGTGCCAGCAGCTTGATTTTTGTGTCAGGCCACTCTGGAAACACCATATATTTT

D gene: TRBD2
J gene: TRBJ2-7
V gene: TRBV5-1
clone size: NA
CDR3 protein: CASSLAGTRGDEQYF
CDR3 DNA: TGCGCCAGCAGCTTGGCTGGGACTAGGGGCGACGAGCAGTACTTC

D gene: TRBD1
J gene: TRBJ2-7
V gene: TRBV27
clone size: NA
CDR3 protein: CASTKIPLGTGAREQYF
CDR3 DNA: TGTGCCAGCACTAAAATACCGCTCGGGACAGGGGCTCGCGAGCAGTACTTC

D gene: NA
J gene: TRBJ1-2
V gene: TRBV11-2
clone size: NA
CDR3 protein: CASSPGGADGYTF
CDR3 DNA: TGCGCCAGCAGCCCCGGGGGGGCCGATGGCTACACCTTC

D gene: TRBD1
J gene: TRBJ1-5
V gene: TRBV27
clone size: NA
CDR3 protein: CASSSTGGPNQPQHF
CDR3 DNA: TGTGCCAGCAGCTCTACAGGGGGCCCCAATCAGCCCCAGCATTTT

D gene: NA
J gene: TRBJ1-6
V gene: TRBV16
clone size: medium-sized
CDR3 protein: CASSPQEANSPLHF
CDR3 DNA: TGTGCCAGCAGCCCCCAAGAGGCCAATTCACCCCTCCACTTT

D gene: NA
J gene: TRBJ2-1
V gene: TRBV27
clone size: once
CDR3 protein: CASTDSGSYNEQFF
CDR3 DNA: TGTGCCAGCACCGATTCGGGCTCCTACAATGAGCAGTTCTTC

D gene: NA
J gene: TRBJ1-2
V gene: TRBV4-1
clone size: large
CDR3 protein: CASSQWSAGLGYTF
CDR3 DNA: TGCGCCAGCAGCCAATGGAGCGCAGGGCTTGGCTACACCTTC

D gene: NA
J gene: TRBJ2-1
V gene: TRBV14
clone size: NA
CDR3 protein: CASSHRSLHSGNEQFF
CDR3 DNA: TGTGCCAGCAGCCATCGGTCGCTTCATAGCGGCAATGAGCAGTTCTTC

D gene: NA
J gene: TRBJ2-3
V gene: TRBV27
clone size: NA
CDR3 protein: CASRPTGPADTQYF
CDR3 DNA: TGTGCCAGCAGACCAACAGGTCCGGCAGATACGCAGTATTTT

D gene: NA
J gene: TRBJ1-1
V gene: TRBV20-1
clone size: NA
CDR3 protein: CSALRGTEAFF
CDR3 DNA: TGCAGTGCTCTAAGGGGGACTGAAGCTTTCTTT

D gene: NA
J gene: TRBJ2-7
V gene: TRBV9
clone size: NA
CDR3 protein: CASSVVSSGGINEQYF
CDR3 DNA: TGTGCCAGCAGCGTAGTCAGTTCTGGAGGGATTAACGAGCAGTACTTC

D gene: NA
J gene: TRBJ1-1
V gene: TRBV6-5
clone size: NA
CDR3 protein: CASSWGQMNTEAFF
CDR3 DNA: TGTGCCAGCAGTTGGGGACAAATGAACACTGAAGCTTTCTTT

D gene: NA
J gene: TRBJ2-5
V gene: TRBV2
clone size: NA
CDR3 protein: CASSEEWGQETQYF
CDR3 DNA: TGTGCCAGCAGTGAAGAATGGGGGCAAGAGACCCAGTACTTC

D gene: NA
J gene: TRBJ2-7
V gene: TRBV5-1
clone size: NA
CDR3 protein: CASSLGTAGYEQYF
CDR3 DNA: TGCGCCAGCAGCTTGGGGACGGCGGGATACGAGCAGTACTTC

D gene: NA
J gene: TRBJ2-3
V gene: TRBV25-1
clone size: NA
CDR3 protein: CASSPWDSATASTDTQYF
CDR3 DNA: TGTGCCAGCAGTCCCTGGGACTCCGCTACAGCTAGCACAGATACGCAGTATTTT

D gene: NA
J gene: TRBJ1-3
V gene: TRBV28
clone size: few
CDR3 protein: CASSPHSSARGNTIYF
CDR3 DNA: TGTGCCAGCAGTCCACACTCGAGCGCTCGGGGAAACACCATATATTTT

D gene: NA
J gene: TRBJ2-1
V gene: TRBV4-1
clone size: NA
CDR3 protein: CASSQDAGLVGNEQFF
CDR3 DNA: TGCGCCAGCAGCCAAGATGCGGGCCTGGTCGGGAATGAGCAGTTCTTC

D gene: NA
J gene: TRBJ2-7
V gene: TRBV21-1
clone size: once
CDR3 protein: CASSKTRDSSYEQYF
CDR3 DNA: TGTGCCAGCAGCAAAACCCGGGACAGCTCCTACGAGCAGTACTTC

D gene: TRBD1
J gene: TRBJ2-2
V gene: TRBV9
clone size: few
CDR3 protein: CASSALHGGTGWAGELFF
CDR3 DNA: TGTGCCAGCAGCGCACTCCACGGGGGGACAGGGTGGGCCGGGGAGCTGTTTTTT

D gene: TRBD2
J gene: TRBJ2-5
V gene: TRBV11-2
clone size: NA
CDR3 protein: CASSPPGLAGRETQYF
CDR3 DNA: TGTGCCAGCAGCCCGCCGGGACTAGCGGGGAGGGAGACCCAGTACTTC

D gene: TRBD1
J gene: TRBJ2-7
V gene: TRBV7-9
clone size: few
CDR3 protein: CASSGTVLPYEQYF
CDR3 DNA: TGTGCCAGCAGCGGGACAGTCCTCCCCTACGAGCAGTACTTC

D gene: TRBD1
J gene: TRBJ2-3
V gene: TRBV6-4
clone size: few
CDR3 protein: CASSAGGSTDTQYF
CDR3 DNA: TGTGCCAGCAGTGCAGGGGGCAGCACAGATACGCAGTATTTT

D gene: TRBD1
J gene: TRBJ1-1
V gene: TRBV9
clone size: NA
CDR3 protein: CASRVYRGRGTEAFF
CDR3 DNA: TGTGCCAGCAGAGTTTACAGGGGCAGGGGAACTGAAGCTTTCTTT